This T cell receptor (beta chain) was captured in a study of blood T cell repertoires in COVID-19. Study background: The study drew acute and convalescent COVID-19 samples from the United States, Italy and Spain.

The method was immunoSEQ multiplex PCR; TCRdb's version includes in-frame clones alone and lacks a portion of them. The table includes approximately 120,000 clones, about four fifths detected once. From germline, CDR1 is SGHRS and CDR2 YFSETQ. With V trimmed by 0 bases and J by 6 bases, 14 bases remained unmatched. This CDR3 is built from 18 residues. This sequence originates from a man in his thirties or forties with COVID-19, enrolled during active disease. The chain has TRBV5-1 and TRBJ2-2, with 7 bases that match TRBD2. Sample: peripheral blood. This CDR3 is CASSLAQAGVTRAGELFF. CDR3 bases: TGCGCCAGCAGCTTGGCCCAGGCGGGGGTTACTAGGGCCGGGGAGCTGTTTTTT.